The clone carrying this T cell receptor (beta chain) appeared a few times. The antigen is not known. Repertoires were generated with immunoSEQ multiplex PCR, while TCRdb's copy carries only in-frame clones and drops some. The sample holds some 60,000 clones, roughly 94% seen once. The sample is drawn from a study of cytomegalovirus exposure and HLA in healthy donors. For the study at large: The 120 or so validation repertoires were produced on the same platform as the approximately 670 repertoires of the first cohort. This was reported in a later analysis. Regarding the study as a whole: The majority of TCR sequences were rare, yet some public TCRs appeared in many donors. In vitro confirmation showed three CMV-associated chains to be CMV antigen specific.

The sequenced sample was PBMCs. The clonotype was recovered from a man aged 18-30 years in good health and CMV-seropositive.

The CDR3 region is CASSPPGNQPQHF. The DNA of the CDR3 is TGTGCCAGCAGCCCGCCGGGAAATCAGCCCCAGCATTTT. The chain recombines TRBV2 with TRBJ1-5; D is ambiguous. Germline CDR1 reads SNHLY; CDR2 reads FYNNEI. CDR3 length equals 13 residues. V dropped 6 bases and J dropped 4 bases, with 10 bases sitting between them.